The 6 T cell receptor beta chains reported below all come from one sample, sequenced in a study of T cell clonality in common variable immunodeficiency. TCRdb's copy holds only in-frame clones and misses some; the assay was immunoSEQ multiplex PCR. The specimen gives some 38,000 clones without singletons; the ten biggest hold approximately 9.8%. The sample taken for sequencing was peripheral blood mononuclear cells. The receptors come from a person aged 18 to 75 in good health.

This clone was detected many times. Incomplete CDR3 DNA: TGTGCCAGCAGCTTAATAGCGGGCGACGATCAGCCC. Its translation: CASSLIAGDDQP. The entire CDR3 reads CASSLIAGDDQPQHF. The chain has TRBV7-3 and TRBJ1-5; D is ambiguous. The read stops 3 residues short of the end of the CDR3; the missing end is completed from the germline J gene. The germline V gene encodes CDR1 SGHTA and CDR2 FQGTGA. This CDR3 contains 15 residues. V lost 1 base and J lost 5, with 12 bases in between.

This clone was detected only a few times. The observed sequence ends 3 residues before the CDR3 terminus, with the missing tail filled in from the germline J gene. The J gene is TRBJ2-7, the V gene TRBV10-3; perhaps TRBD1 as D (5 bases). The germline V gene encodes CDR1 ENHRY and CDR2 SYGVKD. The CDR3 has 12 amino acids. V lost 6 bases to trimming and J lost 2 bases, with 8 bases between them. This CDR3 reads CAIRDTTYEQYF. CDR3 DNA, as far as it was read: TGTGCCATCAGGGACACCACCTACGAG.

In its sample, this clone was seen many times. The read falls 3 residues short of the CDR3 end, and the missing part is taken from the germline J gene. The rearrangement links TRBV2 to TRBJ1-1; 7 nucleotides align to TRBD1. The CDR3 is 15 amino acids. CDR1 and CDR2 from the germline V gene are SNHLY and FYNNEI. Trimming removed 6 bases from V and 2 bases from J; junction bases left unmatched: 9. The sequenced part of the CDR3 DNA is TGTGCCAGCAGGGGTGACAGGGTGTCAAACACTGAA. This sequence encodes CASRGDRVSNTE. The CDR3 reads in full as CASRGDRVSNTEAFF.

The sample holds many counts of this clone. The read stops 3 residues short of the end of the CDR3; the missing end is completed from the germline J gene. The V and J genes are TRBV10-1 and TRBJ2-7; D perhaps matches TRBD1 (6 bases). Trimming took off 6 bases at V and 2 bases at J, with 17 bases between the two ends. Germline CDR1 is WNHNN and CDR2 is SYGVQD (reference sequence). The CDR3 contains 15 residues. CDR3 sequence reads: CASSLQGAPTYEQYF. The sequenced CDR3 bases are TGCGCCAGCAGCCTACAGGGCGCTCCAACCTACGAG.

This clone was seen many times. Read sequence stops 3 residues before the CDR3 end, and the germline J gene provides the missing end. The chain carries TRBV19 and TRBJ2-5; 13 bases match TRBD2. The CDR3 is made up of 16 amino acids. V was clipped by 2 bases and J by 4 bases; unmatched bases: 4. Germline lookup yields CDR1 LNHDA and CDR2 SQIVND (reference sequence). CDR3 region: CASSIRTSGSGETQYF. CDR3 DNA (partial): TGTGCCAGTAGTATACGGACTAGCGGGAGTGGAGAGACC. Full variable domain (missing parts from reference TRBV19 and TRBJ2-5): DGGITQSPKYLFRKEGQNVTLSCEQNLNHDAMYWYRQDPGQGLRLIYYSQIVNDFQKGDIAEGYSVSREKKESFPLTVTSAQKNPTAFYLCASSIRTSGSGETQYFGPGTRLLVL.

This clone was found many times. Coverage ceases 3 residues before the CDR3 finishes, and the germline J gene fills in the end. The chain has TRBV11-3 and TRBJ2-2, with TRBD2 identical over 8 bases. Looked up from germline, CDR1 is SGHNT and CDR2 is YENEEA. The length of the CDR3 is 15 residues. Trimming cost V 5 bases and J 0 bases; bases outside gene matches: 2. Incomplete CDR3 DNA: TGTGCCAGCAGCCGTAGCGGGACGAACACCGGGGAG. It encodes CASSRSGTNTGE. The CDR3 in full is CASSRSGTNTGELFF.